This T cell receptor beta chain was sequenced during a study of T cells expressing NK-cell markers. Across the study: CD3+CD56+NKG2C+, CD3+CD56+NKG2C- and CD3+CD56-NKG2C+ T cells, once sorted, supplied the TCR beta repertoires. HCMV serostatus: seven of eight sequenced donors positive, one negative. Points from the study as a whole: More than 5 donors carried dominant NKG2C+ clonotypes that made up roughly 1.0-8% of their CD8+ T cells.

The CDR3 runs 14 residues. From germline, CDR1 is SGHVS and CDR2 FQNEAQ. Notes on this clonotype: Its target is not known.

No DNA is given; TCRdb re-called the 5' RACE reads and lists each CDR3 protein once. This repertoire comprises a few hundred thousand distinct CDR3 sequences; its ten largest clones make up 1.4%. The TCR originated in a woman between 50 and 59 years old in good health. The J gene is TRBJ2-5, the V gene TRBV7-8. The sample was blood T cells: a sorted CD56 or NKG2C T cell subset, CD4+ or CD8+ T cells, or bulk PBMC T cells (not recorded which). The CDR3 reads CASSPRVSQETQYF.